Here is one T cell receptor (beta chain) with its context. Profiled with immunoSEQ multiplex PCR; TCRdb holds only in-frame clones, not every one. The sample includes 200,000 to 250,000 clones, about 85% seen only once; the top ten take roughly a tenth. This entry belongs to a study of blood T cell repertoires in COVID-19. In the study overall: Samples of COVID-19 (acute and convalescent) were obtained from the United States, Italy and Spain.

The CDR3 covers 14 residues. V shed 3 bases, J shed 5 bases, and the junction held 6 bases outside the gene matches. Germline CDR1 reads WSHSY; CDR2 reads SAAADI. The sequencing input was peripheral blood. V is TRBV10-2 and J is TRBJ2-7; 8 positions match TRBD1. This TCR came from a woman aged 50 to 60 with COVID-19, enrolled during active disease. CDR3 sequence: CASSDGRGRDEQYF. The CDR3 coding sequence is TGCGCCAGCAGTGACGGCAGGGGGCGAGACGAGCAGTACTTC.